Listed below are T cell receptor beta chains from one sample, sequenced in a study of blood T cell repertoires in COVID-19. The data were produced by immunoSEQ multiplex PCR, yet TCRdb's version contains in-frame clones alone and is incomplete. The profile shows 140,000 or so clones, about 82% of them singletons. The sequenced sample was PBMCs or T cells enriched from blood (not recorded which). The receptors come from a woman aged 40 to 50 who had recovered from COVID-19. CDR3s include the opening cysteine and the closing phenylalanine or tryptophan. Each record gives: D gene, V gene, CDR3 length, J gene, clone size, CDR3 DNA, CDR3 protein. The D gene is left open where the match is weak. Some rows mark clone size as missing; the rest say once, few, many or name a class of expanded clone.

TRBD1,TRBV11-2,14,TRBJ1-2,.,TGTGCCAGCAGCTTAGGAGGGACAGGATATGGCTACACCTTC,CASSLGGTGYGYTF
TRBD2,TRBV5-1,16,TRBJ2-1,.,TGCGCCAGCAGCTTGAGGACTAGCGGGAACTACAATGAGCAGTTCTTC,CASSLRTSGNYNEQFF
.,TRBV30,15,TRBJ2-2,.,TGTGCCTGGGCCGAAAGCAACCTGAACACCGGGGAGCTGTTTTTT,CAWAESNLNTGELFF
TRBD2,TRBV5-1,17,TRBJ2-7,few,TGCGCCAGCAGCATCGACCCCGGGGTAGCGGGTGCCTACGAGCAGTACTTC,CASSIDPGVAGAYEQYF
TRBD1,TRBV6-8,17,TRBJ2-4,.,TGTGCCAGCAGACCATTAGGGACAGGGGCCGACAAAAACATTCAGTACTTC,CASRPLGTGADKNIQYF
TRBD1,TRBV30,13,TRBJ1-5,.,TGTGCCTGGAGACAGGGGGACAATCAGCCCCAGCATTTT,CAWRQGDNQPQHF
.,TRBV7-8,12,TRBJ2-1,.,TGTGCCAGCAGCCCAACGCCCCAGTTGCAGTTCTTC,CASSPTPQLQFF
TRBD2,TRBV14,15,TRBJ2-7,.,TGTGCCAGCAGCCAACACAGCGGGAGCTCCTACGAGCAGTACTTC,CASSQHSGSSYEQYF
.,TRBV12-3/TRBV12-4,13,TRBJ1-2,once,TGTGCCAGCAGTTTAGCGCGGGTCGGGGGCTACACCTTC,CASSLARVGGYTF
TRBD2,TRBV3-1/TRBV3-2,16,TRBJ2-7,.,TGTGCCAGCAGCCTCCCCGGGACTAGCGGGGGCTACGAGCAGTACTTC,CASSLPGTSGGYEQYF
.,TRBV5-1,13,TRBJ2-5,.,TGCGCCAGCAGCTTCGCAGGCCAAGAGACCCAGTACTTC,CASSFAGQETQYF
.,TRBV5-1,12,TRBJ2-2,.,TGCGCCAGCAGCTGGACTGGCGGGGAGCTGTTTTTT,CASSWTGGELFF
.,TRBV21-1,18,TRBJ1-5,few,TGTGCCAGCAGCAAATTATGGGGTAGGGGCGGAAGCAATCAGCCCCAGCATTTT,CASSKLWGRGGSNQPQHF
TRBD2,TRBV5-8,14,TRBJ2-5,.,TGTGCCAGCAGCTTAGCGGGACGGAAAGAGACCCAGTACTTC,CASSLAGRKETQYF
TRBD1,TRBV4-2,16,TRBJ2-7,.,TGTGCCAGCAGCCGATCGCTTGCAGGGGGCTCCTACGAGCAGTACTTC,CASSRSLAGGSYEQYF
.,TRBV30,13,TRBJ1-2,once,TGTGCCTGGAGTGTTTCTATCAACTATGGCTACACCTTC,CAWSVSINYGYTF
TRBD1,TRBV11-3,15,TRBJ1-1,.,TGTGCCAGCAGCTTAGAGAGGGGGACAGGGCCTGAAGCTTTCTTT,CASSLERGTGPEAFF
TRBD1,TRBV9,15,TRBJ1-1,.,TGTGCCAGCAGCCCCCGTGCAGGGGGCGTCACTGAAGCTTTCTTT,CASSPRAGGVTEAFF
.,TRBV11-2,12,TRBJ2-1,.,TGTGCCAGCAGCCTCGGGGACAATGAGCAGTTCTTC,CASSLGDNEQFF
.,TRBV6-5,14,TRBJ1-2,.,TGTGCCAGCAGTTACTCGTTACAGGGAGGGGGCTACACCTTC,CASSYSLQGGGYTF
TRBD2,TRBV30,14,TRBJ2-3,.,TGTGCCTGGAGTGTTTGGGAGGGTGAAGATACGCAGTATTTT,CAWSVWEGEDTQYF
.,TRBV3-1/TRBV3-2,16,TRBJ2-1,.,TGTGCCAGCAGCCAAGGGGTAAGCGGCTCCTACAATGAGCAGTTCTTC,CASSQGVSGSYNEQFF
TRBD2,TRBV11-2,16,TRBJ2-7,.,TGTGCCAGCAGCTTACAGAGGACTAGCGGGGCCTACGAGCAGTACTTC,CASSLQRTSGAYEQYF
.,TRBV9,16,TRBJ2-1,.,TGCGCCAGCAGCGTCCGAGGGGGGGGTAGGCTCTCTGAGCAGTTCTTC,CASSVRGGGRLSEQFF
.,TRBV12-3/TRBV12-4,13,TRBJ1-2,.,TGTGCCAGCAGCCTAGGGGAGGGAGGGGGCTACACCTTC,CASSLGEGGGYTF
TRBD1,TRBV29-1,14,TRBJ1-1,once,TGCAGCAGCCCCGGGACAGCCAAGAACACTGAAGCTTTCTTT,CSSPGTAKNTEAFF
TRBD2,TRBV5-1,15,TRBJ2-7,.,TGCGCCAGCAGCTTTGGACTAGCGGATACCTACGAGCAGTACTTC,CASSFGLADTYEQYF
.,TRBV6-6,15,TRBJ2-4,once,TGTGCCAGCACGCGACTCGGTCAGGCCAAAAACATTCAGTACTTC,CASTRLGQAKNIQYF
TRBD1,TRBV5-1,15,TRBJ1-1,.,TGCGCCAGCAGCTTGGAGGACAGGGGAAGGACTGAAGCTTTCTTT,CASSLEDRGRTEAFF
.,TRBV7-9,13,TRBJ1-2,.,TGTGCCAGCAGCTTAGGGGCATTCTATGGCTACACCTTC,CASSLGAFYGYTF
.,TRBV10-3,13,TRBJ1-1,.,TGTGCCATCAGGGTACAGCCGAACACTGAAGCTTTCTTT,CAIRVQPNTEAFF
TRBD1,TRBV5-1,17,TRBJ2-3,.,TGCGCCAGCAGCACACACCTTACAGGGGGTTCCACAGATACGCAGTATTTT,CASSTHLTGGSTDTQYF
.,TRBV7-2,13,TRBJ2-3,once,TGTGCCAGCAGCCCTGGGCCCACAGATACGCAGTATTTT,CASSPGPTDTQYF
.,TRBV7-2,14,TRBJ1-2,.,TGTGCCAGCAGAAGGGGGTCGGGGACCTATGGCTACACCTTC,CASRRGSGTYGYTF
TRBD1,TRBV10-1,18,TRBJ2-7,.,TGCGCCAGCAAGGGACAGGGGGCTTTCAAGGGCATTTCCTACGAGCAGTACTTC,CASKGQGAFKGISYEQYF
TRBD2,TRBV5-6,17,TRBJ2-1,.,TGTGCCAGCAGCTTCTCAACTAGCGGGAGCTCCTACAATGAGCAGTTCTTC,CASSFSTSGSSYNEQFF
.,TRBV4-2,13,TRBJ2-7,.,TGTGCCAGCAGCCTCAGGGGCAATCGCGAGCAGTACTTC,CASSLRGNREQYF
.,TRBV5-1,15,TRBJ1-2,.,TGCGCCAGCAGCTTACGGGGAACTGGTAACTATGGCTACACCTTC,CASSLRGTGNYGYTF
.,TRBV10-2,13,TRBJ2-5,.,TGCGCCAGCAGTGAAGGGGTCTTAGAGACCCAGTACTTC,CASSEGVLETQYF